This TCR beta chain derives from a study of identifying expanded T cells in peripheral blood. This CDR3 is built from 14 residues. V gave up 5 bases and J gave up 7 bases, with 17 bases separating them. The germline V gene encodes CDR1 SGHTA and CDR2 FQGTGA. Measured with immunoSEQ multiplex PCR; TCRdb has only the in-frame clones, and not every one. Of about 82,000 clones listed, about 90% are singletons. During the collection period, no donor immune events like infections were recorded. The TCR originated in a person aged 18 to 75 in good health. The source material was blood. V usage is TRBV7-3 and J usage is TRBJ1-1, with D possibly being TRBD1 (5 bases). CDR3 region: CASSHGEGSSEAFF. For the CDR3, the DNA is TGTGCCAGCAGCCATGGGGAGGGGAGCAGTGAAGCTTTCTTT.